A single sample is the source of the 6 T cell receptor beta chains below, sequenced in a study of a mutant IDH1 vaccine in newly diagnosed glioma. Repertoires were generated with immunoSEQ multiplex PCR, while TCRdb's copy carries only in-frame clones and drops some. The table includes approximately 15,000 clones, around 95% detected once. Time point of the sample: baseline, week 1 (first vaccination visit). Treatment defined: pre-vaccination baseline after standard-of-care therapy. This sample comprised peripheral blood mononuclear cells (PBMCs), obtained from a glioma patient treated with radiotherapy, temozolomide or both. These receptors were taken from a woman between 18 and 29 years old with glioma. Some clones in this sample may be carry-over from other donors' samples.

The chain uses TRBV10-3 and TRBJ1-5; D is possibly TRBD1 (5 bases). Germline lookup yields CDR1 ENHRY and CDR2 SYGVKD. There are 15 residues in the CDR3. The V end was cut by 3 bases, the J end by 0 bases, with 9 bases between. CDR3 sequence (DNA): TGTGCCATCAGTGAAACAGGTAATAGCAATCAGCCCCAGCATTTT. Translation gives CAISETGNSNQPQHF.

This chain joins TRBV4-1 and TRBJ2-7; no clear D gene. Germline V gives CDR1 MGHRA, CDR2 YSYEKL. Trimming shortened V by 2 bases and J by 3 bases, and 8 bases separated the two germline ends. The CDR3 is made up of 13 amino acids. The CDR3 protein is CASSQTVFYEQYF. CDR3 nucleotides: TGCGCCAGCAGCCAAACAGTGTTCTACGAGCAGTACTTC.

The chain employs TRBV19 and TRBJ2-5; TRBD1 matches 8 bases. J was trimmed by 2 bases and V by 4 bases; bases with no gene match: 6. This CDR3 has 15 amino acids. The germline V gene has CDR1 LNHDA and CDR2 SQIVND (reference sequence). CDR3 DNA sequence: TGTGCCAGTAGTACACCCAGGACAGGGCAAGAGACCCAGTACTTC. As protein: CASSTPRTGQETQYF. Drawing the rest from reference TRBV19 and TRBJ2-5, the complete variable domain is DGGITQSPKYLFRKEGQNVTLSCEQNLNHDAMYWYRQDPGQGLRLIYYSQIVNDFQKGDIAEGYSVSREKKESFPLTVTSAQKNPTAFYLCASSTPRTGQETQYFGPGTRLLVL.

This sequence joins TRBV5-5 and TRBJ1-1; D unresolved. Germline lookup yields CDR1 SGHKS and CDR2 YYEKEE (reference sequence). V shed 2 bases and J shed 7 bases, with 12 bases lying between them. The CDR3 extends over 13 amino acids. The CDR3 DNA is TGTGCCAGCAGCTTCAGCGGCGACTATGAAGCTTTCTTT. Its translation is CASSFSGDYEAFF.

This clone appeared a single time. The rearrangement links TRBV7-2 to TRBJ2-1; 9 bases align to TRBD2. CDR1 SGHTA and CDR2 FQGNSA come from the germline V gene. The CDR3 extends over 13 amino acids. Germline trimming cut 3 bases from V and 8 bases from J; bases unmatched to any gene: 2. The CDR3 reads CASSFRGRDEQFF. The CDR3 DNA is TGTGCCAGCAGCTTCCGCGGGAGGGATGAGCAGTTCTTC.

Note on this clone: Mismatch with germline at one junction end may stem from a read error. The chain joins TRBV2 to TRBJ1-2, with a weak D call TRBD1 (5 bases). CDR3 length: 11 residues. Germline loops: CDR1 SNHLY, CDR2 FYNNEI. CDR3 nucleotides: TGTGCCAGCGGGAACGGGGGGGGACCAAAATTC. Residues: CASGNGGGPKF.